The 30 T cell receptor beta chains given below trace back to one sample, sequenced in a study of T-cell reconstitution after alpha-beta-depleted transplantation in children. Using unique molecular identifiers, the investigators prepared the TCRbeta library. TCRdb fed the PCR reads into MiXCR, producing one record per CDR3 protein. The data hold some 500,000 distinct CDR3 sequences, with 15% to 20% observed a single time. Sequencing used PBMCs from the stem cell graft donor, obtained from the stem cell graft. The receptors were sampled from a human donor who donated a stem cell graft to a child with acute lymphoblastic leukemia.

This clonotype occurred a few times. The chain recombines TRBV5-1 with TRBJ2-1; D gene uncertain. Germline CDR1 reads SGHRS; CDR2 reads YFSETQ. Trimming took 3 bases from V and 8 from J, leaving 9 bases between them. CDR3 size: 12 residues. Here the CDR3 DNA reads TGCGCCAGCAGCTCGTCGACCCATGAGCAGTTCTTC. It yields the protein CASSSSTHEQFF. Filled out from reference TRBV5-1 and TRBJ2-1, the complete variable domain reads KAGVTQTPRYLIKTRGQQVTLSCSPISGHRSVSWYQQTPGQGLQFLFEYFSETQRNKGNFPGRFSGRQFSNSRSEMNVSTLELGDSALYLCASSSSTHEQFFGPGTRLTVL.

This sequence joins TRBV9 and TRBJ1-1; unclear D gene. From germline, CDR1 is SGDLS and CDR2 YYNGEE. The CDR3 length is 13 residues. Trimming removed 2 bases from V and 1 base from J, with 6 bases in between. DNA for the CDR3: TGTGCCAGCAGCGTGGCAAAGAACACTGAAGCTTTCTTT. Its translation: CASSVAKNTEAFF.

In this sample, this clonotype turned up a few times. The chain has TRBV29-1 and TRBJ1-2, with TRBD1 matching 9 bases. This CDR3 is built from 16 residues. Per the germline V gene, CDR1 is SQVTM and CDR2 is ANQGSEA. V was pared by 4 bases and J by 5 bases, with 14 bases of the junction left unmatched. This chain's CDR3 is CSVVSVTGGVDYGYTF. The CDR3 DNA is TGCAGCGTTGTTTCTGTCACAGGGGGCGTAGATTATGGCTACACCTTC.

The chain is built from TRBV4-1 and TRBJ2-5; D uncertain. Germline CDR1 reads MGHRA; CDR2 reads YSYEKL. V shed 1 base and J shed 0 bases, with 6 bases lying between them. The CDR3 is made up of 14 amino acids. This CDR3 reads CASSQAQDQETQYF. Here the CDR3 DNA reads TGCGCCAGCAGCCAAGCGCAGGACCAAGAGACCCAGTACTTC.

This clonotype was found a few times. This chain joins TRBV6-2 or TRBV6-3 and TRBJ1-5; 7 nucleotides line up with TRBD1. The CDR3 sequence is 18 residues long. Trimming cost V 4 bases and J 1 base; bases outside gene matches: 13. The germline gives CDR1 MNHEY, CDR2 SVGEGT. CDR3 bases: TGTGCCAGCAGTTGGGACATAGACAGGGCTAAAAGCAATCAGCCCCAGCATTTT. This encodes CASSWDIDRAKSNQPQHF.

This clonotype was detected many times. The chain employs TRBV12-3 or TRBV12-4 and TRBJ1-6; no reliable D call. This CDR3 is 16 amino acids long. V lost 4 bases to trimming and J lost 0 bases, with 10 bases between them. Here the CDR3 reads CASSSRLSSYNSPLHF. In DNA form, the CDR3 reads TGTGCCAGCAGTTCCCGGTTGAGCTCCTATAATTCACCCCTCCACTTT.

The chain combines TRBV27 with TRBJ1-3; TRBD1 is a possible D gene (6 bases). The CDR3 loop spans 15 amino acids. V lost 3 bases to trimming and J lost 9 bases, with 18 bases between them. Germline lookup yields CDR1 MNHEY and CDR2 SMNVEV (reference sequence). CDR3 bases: TGTGCCAGCAGTTTGGGGGCGTTTCTGGGGAGCACCATATATTTT. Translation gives CASSLGAFLGSTIYF.

In DNA form, the CDR3 reads TGTGCCAGTAGTGGACGGAGCACCACCGAGCAGTACTTC. Residues: CASSGRSTTEQYF. The chain combines TRBV19 with TRBJ2-7; unclear D gene. This CDR3 contains 13 residues. Germline V gene sequence: CDR1 LNHDA, CDR2 SQIVND (reference sequence). V was pared by 5 bases and J by 6 bases, with 14 bases between.

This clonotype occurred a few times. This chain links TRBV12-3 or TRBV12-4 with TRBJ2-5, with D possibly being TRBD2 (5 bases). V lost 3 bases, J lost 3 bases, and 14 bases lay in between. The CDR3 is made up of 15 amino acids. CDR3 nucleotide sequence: TGTGCCAGCAGTTTGGGTTCCTGGACTGAAGAGACCCAGTACTTC. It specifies CASSLGSWTEETQYF.

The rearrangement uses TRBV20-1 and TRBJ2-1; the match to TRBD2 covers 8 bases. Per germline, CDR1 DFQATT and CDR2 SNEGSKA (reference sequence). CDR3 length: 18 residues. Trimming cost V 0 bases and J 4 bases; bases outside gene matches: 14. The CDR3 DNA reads TGCAGTGCTAGAGATGAATTCTCTCTCACTAGCGGATACAATGAGCAGTTCTTC. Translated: CSARDEFSLTSGYNEQFF.

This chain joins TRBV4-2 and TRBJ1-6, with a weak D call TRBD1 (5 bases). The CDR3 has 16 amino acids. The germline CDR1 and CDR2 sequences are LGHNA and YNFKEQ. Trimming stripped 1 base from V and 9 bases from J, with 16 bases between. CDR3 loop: CASSQGTGTGGSPLHF. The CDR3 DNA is TGTGCCAGCAGCCAAGGCACCGGGACCGGCGGTTCACCCCTCCACTTT.

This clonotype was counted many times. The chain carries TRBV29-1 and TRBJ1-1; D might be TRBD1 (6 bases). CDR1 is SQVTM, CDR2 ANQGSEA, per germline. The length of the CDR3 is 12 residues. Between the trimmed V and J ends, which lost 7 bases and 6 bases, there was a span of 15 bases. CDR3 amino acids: CSAQGPSAEAFF. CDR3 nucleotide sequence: TGCAGCGCCCAGGGGCCGAGCGCTGAAGCTTTCTTT.

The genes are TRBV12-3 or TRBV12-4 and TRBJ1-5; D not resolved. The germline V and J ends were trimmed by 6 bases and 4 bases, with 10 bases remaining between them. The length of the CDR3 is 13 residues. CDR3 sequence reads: CASREAANQPQHF. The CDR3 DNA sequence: TGTGCCAGCAGGGAGGCGGCGAATCAGCCCCAGCATTTT.

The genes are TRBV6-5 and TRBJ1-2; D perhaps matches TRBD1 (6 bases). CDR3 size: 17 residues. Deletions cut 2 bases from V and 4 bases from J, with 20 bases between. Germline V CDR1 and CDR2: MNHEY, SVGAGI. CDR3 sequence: CASSYDVSDRRSYGYTF. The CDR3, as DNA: TGTGCCAGCAGTTACGATGTGTCGGACAGACGATCCTATGGCTACACCTTC.

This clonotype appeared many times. CDR3 coding DNA: TGTGCCAGCAGCCTCGGGACAGCTTATGGCTACACCTTC. This translates into CASSLGTAYGYTF. The chain joins TRBV14 to TRBJ1-2, with TRBD1 matching 7 bases. CDR1 is SGHDN and CDR2 is FVKESK in the germline V gene. The CDR3 extends over 13 amino acids. Losses at the gene ends were 4 bases for V and 5 bases for J; bases not matched to a gene: 4.

The CDR3, as DNA: TGCAGTGCTAGAGACAATTTTATAGCGGGAGGAGAATACAATGAGCAGTTCTTC. As protein: CSARDNFIAGGEYNEQFF. The chain recombines TRBV20-1 with TRBJ2-1, with TRBD2 matching over 10 bases. CDR1 is DFQATT and CDR2 is SNEGSKA in the germline V gene (reference sequence). The CDR3 extends over 18 amino acids. V lost 0 bases, J lost 4 bases, and 12 bases stayed unmatched.

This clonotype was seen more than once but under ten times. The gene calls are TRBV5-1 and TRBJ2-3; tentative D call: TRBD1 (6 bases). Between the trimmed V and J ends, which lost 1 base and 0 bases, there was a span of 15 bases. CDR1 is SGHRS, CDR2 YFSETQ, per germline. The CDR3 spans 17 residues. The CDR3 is CASSLSTNQGSTDTQYF. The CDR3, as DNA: TGCGCCAGCAGCTTGAGCACCAACCAGGGGAGCACAGATACGCAGTATTTT.

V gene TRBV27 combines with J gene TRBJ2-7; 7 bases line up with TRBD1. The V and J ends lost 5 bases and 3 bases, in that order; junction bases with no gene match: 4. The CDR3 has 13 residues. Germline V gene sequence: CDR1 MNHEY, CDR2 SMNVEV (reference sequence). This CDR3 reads CASSTTGNYEQYF. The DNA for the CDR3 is TGTGCCAGCAGTACGACAGGGAACTACGAGCAGTACTTC.

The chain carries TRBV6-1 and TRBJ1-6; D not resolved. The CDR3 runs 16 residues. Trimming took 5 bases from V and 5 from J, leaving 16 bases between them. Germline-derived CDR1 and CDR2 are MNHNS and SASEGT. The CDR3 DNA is TGTGCCAGCAGTCAGACTGAGGCCTGGGATAATTCACCCCTCCACTTT. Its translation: CASSQTEAWDNSPLHF.

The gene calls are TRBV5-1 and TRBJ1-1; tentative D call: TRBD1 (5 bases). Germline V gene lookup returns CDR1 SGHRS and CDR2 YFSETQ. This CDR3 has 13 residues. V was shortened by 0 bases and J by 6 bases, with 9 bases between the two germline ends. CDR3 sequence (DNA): TGCGCCAGCAGCTTGGAGGGGAGCGCTGAAGCTTTCTTT. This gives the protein CASSLEGSAEAFF.

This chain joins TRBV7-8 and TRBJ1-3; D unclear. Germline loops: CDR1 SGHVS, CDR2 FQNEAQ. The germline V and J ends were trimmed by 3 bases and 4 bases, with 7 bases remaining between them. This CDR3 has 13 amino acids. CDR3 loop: CASSFDGGNTIYF. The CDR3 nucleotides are TGTGCCAGCAGCTTCGATGGGGGAAACACCATATATTTT. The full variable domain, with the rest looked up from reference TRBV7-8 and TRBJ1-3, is GAGVSQSPRYKVAKRGQDVALRCDPISGHVSLFWYQQALGQGPEFLTYFQNEAQLDKSGLPSDRFFAERPEGSVSTLKIQRTQQEDSAVYLCASSFDGGNTIYFGEGSWLTVV.

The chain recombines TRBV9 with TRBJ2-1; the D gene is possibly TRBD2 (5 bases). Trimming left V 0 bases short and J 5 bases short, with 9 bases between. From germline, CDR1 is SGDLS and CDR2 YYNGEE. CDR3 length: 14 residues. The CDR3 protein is CASSVAGSHNEQFF. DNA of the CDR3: TGTGCCAGCAGCGTAGCGGGGAGCCACAATGAGCAGTTCTTC.

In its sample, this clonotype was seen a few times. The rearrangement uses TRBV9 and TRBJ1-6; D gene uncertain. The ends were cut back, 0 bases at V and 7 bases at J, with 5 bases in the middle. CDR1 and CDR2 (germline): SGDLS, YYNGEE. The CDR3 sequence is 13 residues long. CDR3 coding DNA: TGTGCCAGCAGCGTAGAGGCGAATTCACCCCTCCACTTT. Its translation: CASSVEANSPLHF.

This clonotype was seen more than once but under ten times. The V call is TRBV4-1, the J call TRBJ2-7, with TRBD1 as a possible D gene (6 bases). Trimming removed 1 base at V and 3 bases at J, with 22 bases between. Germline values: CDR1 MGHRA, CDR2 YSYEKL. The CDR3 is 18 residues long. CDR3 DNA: TGCGCCAGCAGCCAAGGAGGGATACGGACAGTCGGCCTCTACGAGCAGTACTTC. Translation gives CASSQGGIRTVGLYEQYF.

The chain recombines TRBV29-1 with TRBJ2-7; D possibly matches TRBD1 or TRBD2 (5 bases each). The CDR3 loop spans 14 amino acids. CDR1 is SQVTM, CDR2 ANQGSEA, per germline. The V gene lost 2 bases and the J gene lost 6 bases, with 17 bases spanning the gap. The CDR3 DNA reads TGCAGCGTTGAATCCATAGGCGAAGGGACCGAGCAGTACTTC. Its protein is CSVESIGEGTEQYF.

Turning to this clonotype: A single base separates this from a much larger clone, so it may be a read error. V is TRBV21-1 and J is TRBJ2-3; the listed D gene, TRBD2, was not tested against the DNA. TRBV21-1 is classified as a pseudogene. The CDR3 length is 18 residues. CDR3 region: CASSGPGLAGGKTDTQYF. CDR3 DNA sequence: TGTGCCAGCAGCGGACCGGGACTAGCGGGAGGAAAGACAGATACGCAGTATTTT.

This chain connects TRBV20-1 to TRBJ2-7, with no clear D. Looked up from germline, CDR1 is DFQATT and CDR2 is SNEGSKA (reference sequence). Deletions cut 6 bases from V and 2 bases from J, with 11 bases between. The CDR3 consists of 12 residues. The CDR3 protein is CSAPDAPYEQYF. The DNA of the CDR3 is TGCAGTGCCCCCGACGCCCCCTACGAGCAGTACTTC.

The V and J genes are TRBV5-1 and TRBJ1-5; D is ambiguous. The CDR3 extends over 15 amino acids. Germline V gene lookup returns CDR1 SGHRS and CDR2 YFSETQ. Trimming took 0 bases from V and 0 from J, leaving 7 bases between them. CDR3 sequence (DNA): TGCGCCAGCAGCTTGGGTCTGGATAGCAATCAGCCCCAGCATTTT. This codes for CASSLGLDSNQPQHF.

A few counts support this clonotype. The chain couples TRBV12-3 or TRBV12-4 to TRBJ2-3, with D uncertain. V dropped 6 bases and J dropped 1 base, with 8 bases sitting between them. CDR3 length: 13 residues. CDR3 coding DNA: TGTGCCAGCAGAGTTGGGGGCACAGATACGCAGTATTTT. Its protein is CASRVGGTDTQYF.

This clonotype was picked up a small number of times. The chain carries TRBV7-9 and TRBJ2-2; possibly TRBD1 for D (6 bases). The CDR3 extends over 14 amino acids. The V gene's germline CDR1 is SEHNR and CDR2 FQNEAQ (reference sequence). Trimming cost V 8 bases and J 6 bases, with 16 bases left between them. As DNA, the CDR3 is TGTGCCAGCTGTCAGGGGAGATTCTCCGGGGAGCTGTTTTTT. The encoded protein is CASCQGRFSGELFF.